This T cell receptor beta chain was recorded in a study of T cell changes during pregnancy in multiple sclerosis. TCRdb's copy holds only in-frame clones and misses some; the assay was immunoSEQ multiplex PCR. The data hold more than 55,000 clones, with just over 90% observed a single time. Germline CDR1 reads SGHDT; CDR2 reads YYEEEE. The CDR3 totals 12 residues. V was cut by 2 bases and J by 12 bases, with 15 bases left in between. Sequenced material: peripheral blood, taken in the third trimester of pregnancy. The V call is TRBV5-6, the J call TRBJ2-7; D might be TRBD1 (5 bases). The TCR was taken from a female donor with multiple sclerosis, enrolled in a pregnancy study. CDR3 nucleotide sequence: TGTGCCAGCAGCTTAGGCTCTAGGGGTACGTACTTC. Translating it yields CASSLGSRGTYF. Full variable domain (outside the CDR3, taken from reference TRBV5-6 and TRBJ2-7): DAGVTQSPTHLIKTRGQQVTLRCSPKSGHDTVSWYQQALGQGPQFIFQYYEEEERQRGNFPDRFSGHQFPNYSSELNVNALLLGDSALYLCASSLGSRGTYFGPGTRLTVT.